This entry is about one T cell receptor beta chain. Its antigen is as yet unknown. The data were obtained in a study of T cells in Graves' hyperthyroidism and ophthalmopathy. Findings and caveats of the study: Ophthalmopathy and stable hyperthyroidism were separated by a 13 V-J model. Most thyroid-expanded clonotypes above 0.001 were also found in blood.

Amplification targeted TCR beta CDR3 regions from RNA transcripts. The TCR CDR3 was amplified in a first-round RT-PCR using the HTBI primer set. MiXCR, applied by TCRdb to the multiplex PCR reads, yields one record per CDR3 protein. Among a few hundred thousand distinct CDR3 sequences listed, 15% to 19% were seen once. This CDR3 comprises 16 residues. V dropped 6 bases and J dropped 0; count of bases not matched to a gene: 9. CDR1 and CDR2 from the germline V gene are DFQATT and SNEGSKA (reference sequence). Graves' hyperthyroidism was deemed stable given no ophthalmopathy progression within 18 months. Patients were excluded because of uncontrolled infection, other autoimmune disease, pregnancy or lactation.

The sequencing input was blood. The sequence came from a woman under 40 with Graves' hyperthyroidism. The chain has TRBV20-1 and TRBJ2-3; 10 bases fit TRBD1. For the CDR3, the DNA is TGCAGTGCGGACTTCGGGACAGGGGCTAGCACAGATACGCAGTATTTT. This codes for CSADFGTGASTDTQYF.